The 31 T cell receptor beta chains listed next were all sequenced from one sample in a study of T-cell reconstitution after alpha-beta-depleted transplantation in children. Molecular barcoding with unique molecular identifiers was used for the TCRbeta library. One entry per CDR3 protein, called by TCRdb with MiXCR from the PCR reads. The data show roughly 500,000 distinct CDR3 sequences, approximately 30% seen once. The material was PBMCs from the stem cell graft donor, obtained from the stem cell graft. The source of these receptors is a human donor who donated a stem cell graft to a child with aplastic anemia.

This rearrangement joins TRBV7-8 to TRBJ2-4; D ambiguous. Germline lookup yields CDR1 SGHVS and CDR2 FQNEAQ. This CDR3 comprises 13 residues. Trimming left V 4 bases short and J 5 bases short, with 9 bases between. DNA for the CDR3: TGTGCCAGCAGCTCCGAAGTCCAAAACATTCAGTACTTC. Translated: CASSSEVQNIQYF.

The V call is TRBV19, the J call TRBJ2-1, with a weak D call TRBD1 (6 bases). CDR3 length: 15 amino acids. Per germline, CDR1 LNHDA and CDR2 SQIVND (reference sequence). Deletions cut 3 bases from V and 8 bases from J, with 17 bases between. The CDR3 sequence: CASSILFLTGHEQFF. CDR3 bases: TGTGCCAGTAGTATCCTCTTTCTGACAGGCCATGAGCAGTTCTTC.

CDR3 in amino acids: CASSPGTGLTDTQYF. The CDR3 DNA reads TGTGCCAGCAGCCCCGGGACAGGCTTAACAGATACGCAGTATTTT. The rearrangement joins TRBV7-2 to TRBJ2-3, with 8 nucleotides matching TRBD1. Per germline, CDR1 SGHTA and CDR2 FQGNSA. CDR3 size: 15 residues. Trimming at V came to 5 bases and at J to 3 bases, leaving 7 bases not matched to a gene.

This clonotype has only a few counts. The genes are TRBV6-2 or TRBV6-3 and TRBJ1-2, with 9 bases that match TRBD1. With V trimmed by 4 bases and J by 1 base, 1 base remained unmatched. The CDR3 has 14 amino acids. Germline CDR1 MNHEY, CDR2 SVGEGT. CDR3 in DNA: TGTGCCAGCAGTTGGACAGGGGATAACTATGGCTACACCTTC. It specifies CASSWTGDNYGYTF.

This clonotype occurred a few times. J is TRBJ2-2 and V is TRBV20-1; D is perhaps TRBD1 (7 bases). Trimming pared 6 bases from V and 10 bases from J, leaving 15 bases between. CDR1 and CDR2 (germline): DFQATT, SNEGSKA (reference sequence). This CDR3 has 12 residues. The CDR3 DNA sequence: TGCAGTGCCCGCAGGGGGGTGGAGGAGCTGTTTTTT. Its translation is CSARRGVEELFF.

V is TRBV9 and J is TRBJ2-1; D is undetermined. V was cut by 0 bases and J by 3 bases, with 10 bases left in between. CDR1 and CDR2 from the germline V gene are SGDLS and YYNGEE. The CDR3 runs to 15 residues. The CDR3 loop is CASSVEGWGYNEQFF. CDR3 sequence (DNA): TGTGCCAGCAGCGTAGAGGGATGGGGCTACAATGAGCAGTTCTTC.

This clonotype has just a few counts. The genes are TRBV12-3 or TRBV12-4 and TRBJ2-3; 9 bases align to TRBD2. The CDR3 is 17 residues long. With V trimmed by 6 bases and J by 1 base, 11 bases remained unmatched. For the CDR3, the DNA is TGTGCCAGCAGCAACCCCAGCGGGAGGCCCCGCACAGATACGCAGTATTTT. Amino acids: CASSNPSGRPRTDTQYF.

The chain is built from TRBV4-3 and TRBJ1-1; D is unclear. The CDR3 is 14 amino acids. Germline V gene lookup returns CDR1 LGHNA and CDR2 YSLEER. V lost 0 bases, J lost 5 bases, and 10 bases lay in between. CDR3 sequence (DNA): TGCGCCAGCAGCCAAGATCATAGGCGGACTGAAGCTTTCTTT. This codes for CASSQDHRRTEAFF.

This clonotype has a handful of counts. The V call is TRBV12-5, the J call TRBJ2-3; 9 bases agree with TRBD1. V trimming: 11 bases; J trimming: 3 bases; junction bases outside the gene matches: 9. Germline V lookup: CDR1 LGHNT, CDR2 FRNRAP. This CDR3 spans 14 amino acids. The CDR3 DNA is TGTGCTTCCTCCCGGGACAGGGAAACAGATACGCAGTATTTT. Translated, it gives CASSRDRETDTQYF.

There are a few counts of this clonotype. This rearrangement joins TRBV29-1 to TRBJ1-1, with 8 nucleotides matching TRBD1. The CDR3 has 13 amino acids. Germline V gene sequence: CDR1 SQVTM, CDR2 ANQGSEA. Trimming took 6 bases from V and 5 from J; bases not matched to a gene: 8. In nucleotides, the CDR3 is TGCAGCGTCGCCGGACAGGGAACTACTGAAGCTTTCTTT. Translation gives CSVAGQGTTEAFF.

In this sample, this clonotype turned up a few times. This chain uses TRBV7-2 with TRBJ2-2; D might be TRBD1 (6 bases). Trimming removed 1 base from V and 3 bases from J, with 9 bases in between. From germline, CDR1 is SGHTA and CDR2 FQGNSA. The CDR3 has 15 amino acids. For the CDR3, the DNA is TGTGCCAGCAGCTTAGTGAAGGGGGACACCGGGGAGCTGTTTTTT. Translating gives CASSLVKGDTGELFF.

This clonotype was detected only a few times. The rearrangement links TRBV20-1 to TRBJ2-7; D is unresolved. CDR1 is DFQATT and CDR2 is SNEGSKA in the germline V gene (reference sequence). The CDR3 runs 14 residues. V gave up 0 bases and J gave up 8 bases, with 17 bases separating them. This CDR3 reads CSARDGLLLTKQYF. The CDR3 nucleotides are TGCAGTGCTAGAGACGGGTTACTCCTTACGAAGCAGTACTTC.

V and J are TRBV29-1 and TRBJ2-7, with D unresolved. Germline assignment: CDR1 SQVTM and CDR2 ANQGSEA. V lost 3 bases to trimming and J lost 2 bases, with 8 bases between them. CDR3 size: 12 residues. The chain's CDR3 is CSVELGPYEQYF. CDR3 nucleotide sequence: TGCAGCGTTGAGCTGGGCCCCTACGAGCAGTACTTC.

V gene TRBV15 combines with J gene TRBJ2-3, with D hard to call. This CDR3 spans 15 amino acids. With 3 bases removed from V and 4 bases from J, the gap between germline ends came to 14 bases. Germline loops: CDR1 LNHNV, CDR2 YYDKDF (reference sequence). Written as DNA, the CDR3 is TGTGCCACCAGCAGTGTATTAACCCCCCCAGATACGCAGTATTTT. This codes for CATSSVLTPPDTQYF.

This clonotype was observed a few times. This sequence joins TRBV5-1 and TRBJ1-5, with D uncertain. Germline CDR1 and CDR2: SGHRS and YFSETQ. The CDR3 is 14 amino acids. The V and J ends lost 1 base and 5 bases respectively, with 10 bases between them. CDR3 protein: CASSLRPEDQPQHF. In DNA, the CDR3 is TGCGCCAGCAGCTTGCGACCCGAAGATCAGCCCCAGCATTTT.

The chain combines TRBV4-3 with TRBJ2-5; D unclear. The CDR3 has 15 residues. Trimming cost V 2 bases and J 2 bases, with 12 bases left between them. The germline CDR1 and CDR2 sequences are LGHNA and YSLEER. The CDR3 nucleotides are TGCGCCAGCAGCCAACTCTACAGTCAACAAGAGACCCAGTACTTC. Translated: CASSQLYSQQETQYF.

The chain employs TRBV5-6 and TRBJ1-1; no clear D gene. From germline, CDR1 is SGHDT and CDR2 YYEEEE. The germline V and J ends were trimmed by 4 bases and 0 bases, with 13 bases remaining between them. The CDR3 has 15 amino acids. In nucleotides, the CDR3 is TGTGCCAGCAGCCCACCGCTGGGAGTGAACACTGAAGCTTTCTTT. Amino acid sequence: CASSPPLGVNTEAFF.

This clonotype was counted only a few times. V usage is TRBV27 and J usage is TRBJ2-7, with D unclear. The germline V and J ends were trimmed by 8 bases and 6 bases, with 8 bases remaining between them. Per the germline V gene, CDR1 is MNHEY and CDR2 is SMNVEV (reference sequence). CDR3 size: 10 residues. The CDR3 protein is CASGWPEQYV. In DNA form, the CDR3 reads TGTGCCAGCGGCTGGCCCGAGCAGTACGTC.

The chain couples TRBV5-1 to TRBJ2-7; 9 nucleotides agree with TRBD1. Per the germline V gene, CDR1 is SGHRS and CDR2 is YFSETQ. V shed 4 bases, J shed 1 base, and the junction held 6 bases outside the gene matches. The CDR3 sequence is 15 residues long. CDR3 region: CASSPGDRESYEQYF. In nucleotides, the CDR3 is TGCGCCAGCAGCCCAGGGGACAGGGAGTCCTACGAGCAGTACTTC.

The V call is TRBV11-1, the J call TRBJ2-6, with D unclear. Germline-derived CDR1 and CDR2 are SGHAT and FQDESV (reference sequence). V was shortened by 1 base and J by 0 bases, with 13 bases between the two germline ends. This CDR3 is built from 18 residues. The CDR3 protein is CASSLGQLAVSGANVLTF. The CDR3 DNA is TGTGCCAGCAGCTTAGGGCAACTCGCTGTCTCTGGGGCCAACGTCCTGACTTTC.

The gene calls are TRBV7-9 and TRBJ2-1; 9 bases agree with TRBD2. The CDR3 runs to 17 residues. Germline CDR1 and CDR2: SEHNR and FQNEAQ (reference sequence). Losses at the gene ends were 10 bases for V and 9 bases for J; bases not matched to a gene: 22. CDR3 in DNA: TGTGCCACCCAGGCGGGACAAGGGACTAGCCCTAAGATTGAGCAGTTCTTC. Residues: CATQAGQGTSPKIEQFF.

V is TRBV13 and J is TRBJ2-5; 8 bases align to TRBD1. From germline, CDR1 is PRHDT and CDR2 FYEKMQ (reference sequence). Germline trimming cut 4 bases from V and 3 bases from J; bases unmatched to any gene: 4. The CDR3 totals 14 residues. DNA of the CDR3: TGTGCCAGCAGCTGGACAGGGCAAAAAGAGACCCAGTACTTC. This gives the protein CASSWTGQKETQYF.

The V and J genes are TRBV29-1 and TRBJ2-3, with D possibly TRBD1 on 6 matching bases. Trimming cost V 7 bases and J 3 bases, with 20 bases left between them. The CDR3 spans 15 residues. Per germline, CDR1 SQVTM and CDR2 ANQGSEA. CDR3 residues: CSAGTGTQGTDTQYF. CDR3 nucleotide sequence: TGCAGCGCAGGTACCGGGACACAAGGGACAGATACGCAGTATTTT.

The chain employs TRBV7-6 and TRBJ1-5; a possible D gene is TRBD1 (5 bases). The CDR3 sequence is 17 residues long. Germline lookup yields CDR1 SGHVS and CDR2 FNYEAQ. Trimming took off 2 bases at V and 0 bases at J, with 14 bases between the two ends. CDR3 residues: CASSLRAGDYSNQPQHF. The DNA of the CDR3 is TGTGCCAGCAGCTTACGAGCGGGGGATTATAGCAATCAGCCCCAGCATTTT.

V gene TRBV6-5 combines with J gene TRBJ1-5, with D unclear. The CDR3 contains 14 residues. The germline V gene encodes CDR1 MNHEY and CDR2 SVGAGI. Trimming took 2 bases from V and 3 from J, leaving 8 bases between them. The DNA of the CDR3 is TGTGCCAGCAGTTACCGGGCTAACAATCAGCCCCAGCATTTT. It is translated as CASSYRANNQPQHF.

The rearrangement joins TRBV12-5 to TRBJ2-3; D perhaps matches TRBD2 (5 bases). The ends were cut back, 4 bases at V and 0 bases at J, with 14 bases in the middle. This CDR3 is 16 amino acids long. Germline V gene data show CDR1 as LGHNT and CDR2 as FRNRAP. The CDR3 DNA sequence: TGTGCTAGTGGTTCCACAGCGGACCCGAGCACAGATACGCAGTATTTT. Amino acids: CASGSTADPSTDTQYF.

The chain has TRBV18 and TRBJ2-6; D not resolved. The CDR3 is 16 residues long. The germline V gene encodes CDR1 KGHSH and CDR2 LQKENI. Trimming cost V 2 bases and J 0 bases, with 8 bases left between them. The CDR3 region is CASSPSGSSGANVLTF. In DNA, the CDR3 is TGTGCCAGCTCACCATCGGGTTCCTCTGGGGCCAACGTCCTGACTTTC.

The chain is built from TRBV6-1 and TRBJ1-1; D gene ambiguous. The CDR3 length is 13 residues. Germline-derived CDR1 and CDR2 are MNHNS and SASEGT. V dropped 6 bases and J dropped 4 bases, with 12 bases sitting between them. The chain's CDR3 is CASRRTLGTEAFF. The DNA for the CDR3 is TGTGCCAGCAGGAGGACCCTCGGCACTGAAGCTTTCTTT.

This clonotype was counted only a few times. The J gene is TRBJ2-1, the V gene TRBV3-1; no clear D gene. Germline V gene sequence: CDR1 LGHDT, CDR2 YNNKEL (reference sequence). V lost 1 base and J 9 bases, leaving 13 bases between the germline ends. The CDR3 runs to 14 residues. The CDR3 protein is CASSQGGFSVEQFF. CDR3 nucleotides: TGTGCCAGCAGCCAAGGCGGATTCAGCGTTGAGCAGTTCTTC.

J is TRBJ2-7 and V is TRBV27, with 10 bases matching TRBD2. Germline loops: CDR1 MNHEY, CDR2 SMNVEV (reference sequence). This CDR3 comprises 15 residues. V lost 5 bases, J lost 4 bases, and 8 bases stayed unmatched. DNA of the CDR3: TGTGCCAGCAGTGCCTCGACTAGCGGGCTTTACGAGCAGTACGTC. Its translation is CASSASTSGLYEQYV.

This chain links TRBV18 with TRBJ2-7; the match to TRBD2 covers 9 bases. Germline CDR1 reads KGHSH; CDR2 reads LQKENI. The ends lost 3 bases at V and 3 bases at J; junction bases unmatched: 6. The CDR3 length is 15 residues. As DNA, the CDR3 is TGTGCCAGCTCACCTGGGGCTAGCGGGAACTACGAGCAGTACGTC. It codes for CASSPGASGNYEQYV.